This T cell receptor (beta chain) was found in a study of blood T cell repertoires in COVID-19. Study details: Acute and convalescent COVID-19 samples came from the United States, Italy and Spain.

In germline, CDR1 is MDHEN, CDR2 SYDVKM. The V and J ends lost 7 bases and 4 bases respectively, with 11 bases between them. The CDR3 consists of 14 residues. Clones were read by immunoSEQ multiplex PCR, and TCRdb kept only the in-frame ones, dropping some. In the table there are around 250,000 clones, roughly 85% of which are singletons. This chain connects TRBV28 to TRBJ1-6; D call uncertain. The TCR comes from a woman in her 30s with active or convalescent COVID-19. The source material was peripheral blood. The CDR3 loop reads CASTLGVYNSPLHF. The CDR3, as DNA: TGTGCCAGCACCCTAGGCGTTTATAATTCACCCCTCCACTTT.